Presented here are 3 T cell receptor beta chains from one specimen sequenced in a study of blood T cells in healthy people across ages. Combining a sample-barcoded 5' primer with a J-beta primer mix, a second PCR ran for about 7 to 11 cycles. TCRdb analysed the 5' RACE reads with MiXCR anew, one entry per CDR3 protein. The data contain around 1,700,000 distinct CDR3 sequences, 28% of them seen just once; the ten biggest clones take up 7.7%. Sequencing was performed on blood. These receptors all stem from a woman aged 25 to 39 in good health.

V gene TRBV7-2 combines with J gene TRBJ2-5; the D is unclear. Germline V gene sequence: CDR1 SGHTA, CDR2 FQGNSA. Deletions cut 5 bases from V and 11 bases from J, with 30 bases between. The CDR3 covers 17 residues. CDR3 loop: CASSPAPRLSSYNEQYF. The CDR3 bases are TGTGCCAGCAGCCCAGCGCCCCGACTGAGCTCCTACAATGAGCAGTACTTC.

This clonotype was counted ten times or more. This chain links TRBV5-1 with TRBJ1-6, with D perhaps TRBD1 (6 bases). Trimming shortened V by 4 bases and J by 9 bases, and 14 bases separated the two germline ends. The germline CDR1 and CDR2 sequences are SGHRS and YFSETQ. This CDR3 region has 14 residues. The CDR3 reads CASSMGGSSSPLHF. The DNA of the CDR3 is TGCGCCAGCAGCATGGGGGGCAGCTCTTCACCCCTCCACTTT.

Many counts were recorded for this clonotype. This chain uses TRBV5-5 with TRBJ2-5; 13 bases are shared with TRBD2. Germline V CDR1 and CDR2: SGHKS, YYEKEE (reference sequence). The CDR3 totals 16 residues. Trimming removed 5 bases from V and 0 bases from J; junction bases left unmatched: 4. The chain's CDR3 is CASRIGTSGNQETQYF. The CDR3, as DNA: TGTGCCAGCAGAATAGGGACTAGCGGGAACCAAGAGACCCAGTACTTC.